The 16 T cell receptor beta chains below all came from one sample that was sequenced in a study of response to subunit inactivated influenza vaccine. TCRdb used MiXCR to reprocess the RT-PCR reads, holding one entry per CDR3 protein. The data hold approximately 700,000 distinct CDR3 sequences, with around 16% observed a single time. Sequenced here: PBMCs from blood, sampled approximately 13 days after vaccination. The receptor set was obtained from a man aged 45 to 65 who received an inactivated influenza vaccine.

A note on this clonotype: The conserved phenylalanine or tryptophan is not found at the CDR3 terminus, so this likely reflects a read error. Because the CDR3's place on the DNA is in doubt, the DNA is left out and the CDR3 is given as listed by TCRdb. This chain joins TRBV12-5 and TRBJ1-2; the table's D call, TRBD1, has no DNA check behind it. Both ends counted, the CDR3 spans 8 residues. Per germline, CDR1 LGHNT and CDR2 FRNRAP. The chain's CDR3 is CASGLTGR.

This clonotype was counted many times. The V and J genes are TRBV6-5 and TRBJ1-2; the D is unclear. Trimming shortened V by 2 bases and J by 4 bases, and 5 bases separated the two germline ends. Germline CDR1 and CDR2: MNHEY and SVGAGI. The length of the CDR3 is 12 residues. Here the CDR3 reads CASSYRPYGYTF. The CDR3 nucleotides are TGTGCCAGCAGTTACCGTCCCTATGGCTACACCTTC.

This clonotype was seen a handful of times. The chain combines TRBV15 with TRBJ2-7; the D gene could be TRBD1 or TRBD2 (5 bases each). The V gene lost 0 bases and the J gene lost 3 bases, with 12 bases spanning the gap. Germline CDR1 is LNHNV and CDR2 is YYDKDF (reference sequence). The CDR3 is 15 residues long. CDR3 DNA sequence: TGTGCCACCAGCAGAGATCTAGCAGGGATCTACGAGCAGTACTTC. This gives the protein CATSRDLAGIYEQYF.

This clonotype has a handful of counts. The chain uses TRBV3-1 and TRBJ1-2, with unresolved D. The CDR3 sequence is 12 residues long. Germline CDR1 is LGHDT and CDR2 is YNNKEL (reference sequence). Trimming cost V 3 bases and J 5 bases, with 7 bases left between them. For the CDR3, the DNA is TGTGCCAGCAGCCACGGGGAATATGGCTACACCTTC. It codes for CASSHGEYGYTF.

This clonotype was observed many times. The V call is TRBV11-2, the J call TRBJ2-5; D is undetermined. Germline CDR1 SGHAT, CDR2 FQNNGV. CDR3 length: 14 amino acids. The V end was cut by 6 bases, the J end by 4 bases, with 15 bases between. The CDR3 protein is CASRSTTSSETQYF. In DNA, the CDR3 is TGTGCCAGCAGATCTACAACAAGTTCAGAGACCCAGTACTTC.

This rearrangement joins TRBV15 to TRBJ2-7; TRBD1 agrees at 8 bases. The trim removed 0 bases at V and 6 bases at J, leaving 7 bases unmatched. The CDR3 loop spans 15 amino acids. Looked up from germline, CDR1 is LNHNV and CDR2 is YYDKDF (reference sequence). CDR3 residues: CATSRDGQGASEQYF. The CDR3 bases are TGTGCCACCAGCAGAGACGGACAGGGCGCGAGCGAGCAGTACTTC.

This clonotype turned up a few times. This chain joins TRBV11-2 and TRBJ2-2; 9 bases map to TRBD1. CDR3 size: 15 residues. V shed 5 bases and J 6 bases; nucleotides not matched to a gene: 7. CDR1 and CDR2 from the germline V gene are SGHAT and FQNNGV. The CDR3 spells CASSGRTGAAGELFF. DNA of the CDR3: TGTGCCAGCAGCGGTAGGACAGGGGCGGCCGGGGAGCTGTTTTTT.

There are many counts of this clonotype. The V gene is TRBV7-9, the J gene TRBJ1-4, with D hard to call. CDR3 length equals 14 residues. Germline-derived CDR1 and CDR2 are SEHNR and FQNEAQ (reference sequence). V was cut by 0 bases and J by 4 bases, with 6 bases left in between. This chain's CDR3 is CASSLAGSNEKLFF. The CDR3 coding sequence is TGTGCCAGCAGCTTAGCCGGGAGTAATGAAAAACTGTTTTTT.

This clonotype was counted a few times. The chain has TRBV12-3 or TRBV12-4 and TRBJ2-3; the D is unclear. The V and J ends lost 6 bases and 4 bases respectively, with 14 bases between them. This CDR3 is 14 amino acids long. The CDR3 nucleotides read TGTGCCAGCAGCCCACACGACCGGTCAGATACGCAGTATTTT. This encodes CASSPHDRSDTQYF.

The genes are TRBV5-1 and TRBJ2-7; 13 positions agree with TRBD2. CDR1 and CDR2 (germline): SGHRS, YFSETQ. The CDR3 has 17 amino acids. V dropped 4 bases and J dropped 2; count of bases not matched to a gene: 9. CDR3: CASSQGTSGMSPYEQYF. CDR3 coding DNA: TGCGCCAGCAGCCAGGGGACTAGCGGGATGTCCCCCTACGAGCAGTACTTC.

V usage is TRBV19 and J usage is TRBJ2-2; D uncertain. The CDR3 runs 17 residues. Trimming took 7 bases from V and 3 from J, leaving 21 bases between them. Germline CDR1 and CDR2: LNHDA and SQIVND (reference sequence). The CDR3 DNA follows: TGTGCCAGTACCCCGTGGTCCATACCCCAATACACCGGGGAGCTGTTTTTT. Protein: CASTPWSIPQYTGELFF. The full variable domain, with the rest looked up from reference TRBV19 and TRBJ2-2, is DGGITQSPKYLFRKEGQNVTLSCEQNLNHDAMYWYRQDPGQGLRLIYYSQIVNDFQKGDIAEGYSVSREKKESFPLTVTSAQKNPTAFYLCASTPWSIPQYTGELFFGEGSRLTVL.

This clonotype came up many times. This chain links TRBV5-5 with TRBJ1-5; maybe TRBD1 (5 bases). V lost 3 bases and J 6 bases, leaving 10 bases between the germline ends. The CDR3 spans 13 residues. Germline V CDR1 and CDR2: SGHKS, YYEKEE (reference sequence). The CDR3 sequence is CASSWGVGQPQHF. DNA for the CDR3: TGTGCCAGCAGCTGGGGGGTGGGTCAGCCCCAGCATTTT.

This clonotype was picked up a small number of times. The rearrangement links TRBV15 to TRBJ1-1; D is unresolved. Trimming pared 0 bases from V and 1 base from J, leaving 6 bases between. This CDR3 is 14 amino acids long. Germline-derived CDR1 and CDR2 are LNHNV and YYDKDF (reference sequence). DNA of the CDR3: TGTGCCACCAGCAGAGAAGGAAGGAACACTGAAGCTTTCTTT. It translates to CATSREGRNTEAFF.

The CDR3: CASSPGSGVYGYTF. The CDR3 nucleotides read TGTGCCAGTAGTCCCGGATCGGGAGTCTATGGCTACACCTTC. The chain joins TRBV19 to TRBJ1-2; D is uncertain. The CDR3 is 14 residues long. The V gene lost 5 bases and the J gene lost 4 bases, with 14 bases spanning the gap. Germline V lookup: CDR1 LNHDA, CDR2 SQIVND (reference sequence).

The V call is TRBV7-8, the J call TRBJ2-7; D gene ambiguous. Between the trimmed V and J ends, which lost 1 base and 4 bases, there was a span of 14 bases. The CDR3 runs 15 residues. Germline CDR1 SGHVS, CDR2 FQNEAQ. The CDR3 region is CASSLGGPLGYEQYF. In DNA form, the CDR3 reads TGTGCCAGCAGCTTAGGAGGCCCCCTTGGGTACGAGCAGTACTTC.

This clonotype was found a few times. This chain connects TRBV7-9 to TRBJ2-4; D is perhaps TRBD1 or TRBD2 (5 bases each). V lost 4 bases, J lost 8 bases, and 12 bases lay in between. CDR1 and CDR2 (germline): SEHNR, FQNEAQ (reference sequence). This CDR3 region has 13 residues. The CDR3 sequence is CASSSHGTDIQYF. CDR3 DNA: TGTGCCAGCAGCTCGCATGGGACGGACATTCAGTACTTC. Full variable domain (rest looked up from reference TRBV7-9 and TRBJ2-4): DTGVSQNPRHKITKRGQNVTFRCDPISEHNRLYWYRQTLGQGPEFLTYFQNEAQLEKSRLLSDRFSAERPKGSFSTLEIQRTEQGDSAMYLCASSSHGTDIQYFGAGTRLSVL.